This TCR beta chain derives from a study of blood T cell repertoires in COVID-19. Unmatched junction bases numbered 14, after V lost 5 bases and J lost 4 bases. From germline, CDR1 is LNHDA and CDR2 SQIVND (reference sequence). The CDR3 totals 18 residues. In the source study's methods: Estimated nucleated cell counts came from reference gene primer amplification. Profiled with immunoSEQ multiplex PCR; TCRdb holds only in-frame clones, not every one. The V and J calls and clone size are taken from that table; D and trimming were inferred from the DNA. The sample lists 150,000 to 200,000 clones; around 85% were seen once.

The receptor comes from a human donor with acute or convalescent COVID-19. The donor label of this sample is uncertain. Specimen: peripheral blood. This chain links TRBV19 with TRBJ2-3, with TRBD2 identical over 11 bases. In DNA, the CDR3 is TGTGCCAGTAGTGTTACTAGCGGGGGATACGCCGGGGCAGATACGCAGTATTTT. Translation gives CASSVTSGGYAGADTQYF. The variable domain in full, completed from reference TRBV19 and TRBJ2-3, reads DGGITQSPKYLFRKEGQNVTLSCEQNLNHDAMYWYRQDPGQGLRLIYYSQIVNDFQKGDIAEGYSVSREKKESFPLTVTSAQKNPTAFYLCASSVTSGGYAGADTQYFGPGTRLTVL.